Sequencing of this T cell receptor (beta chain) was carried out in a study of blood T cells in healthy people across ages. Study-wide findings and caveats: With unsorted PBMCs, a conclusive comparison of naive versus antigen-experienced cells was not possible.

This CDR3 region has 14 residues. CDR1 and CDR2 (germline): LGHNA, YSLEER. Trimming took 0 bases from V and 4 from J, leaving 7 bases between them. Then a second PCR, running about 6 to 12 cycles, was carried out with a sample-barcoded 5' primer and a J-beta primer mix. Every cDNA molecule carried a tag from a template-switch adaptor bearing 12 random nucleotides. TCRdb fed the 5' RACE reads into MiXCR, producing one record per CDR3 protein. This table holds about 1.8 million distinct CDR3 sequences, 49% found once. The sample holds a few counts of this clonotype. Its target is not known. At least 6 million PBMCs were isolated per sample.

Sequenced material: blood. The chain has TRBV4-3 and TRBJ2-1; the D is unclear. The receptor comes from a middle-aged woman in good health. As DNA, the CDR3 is TGCGCCAGCAGCCAAGATAACATTTACAATGAGCAGTTCTTC. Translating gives CASSQDNIYNEQFF.